A single T cell receptor (beta chain) is shown here with its context. The data belong to a study of shared clonotypes between healthy human individuals. Profiling relied on immunoSEQ multiplex PCR, and the TCRdb table lists in-frame clones only, not all of them. The sample shows about 2.5 million clones, under 95% of them seen only once. The V and J ends lost 3 bases and 8 bases, in that order; junction bases with no gene match: 13. The CDR3 contains 16 residues. CDR1 is SGHTA, CDR2 FQGNSA, per germline. The TCR originated in a man aged 18 to 30 in good health. Some clones in this sample may be carry-over from other donors' samples. The chain has TRBV7-2 and TRBJ2-1, with 7 bases lining up with TRBD1. Sequenced sample: naive CD4+ T cells from PBMCs. Subset specified: CD45RA+ positively selected. CDR3 sequence (DNA): TGTGCCAGCAGCTTTGGTCCGACAGGGTTCAGCGATGAGCAGTTCTTC. This encodes CASSFGPTGFSDEQFF.